One and the same sample provided the 23 T cell receptor beta chains below, sequenced in a study of somatic mutations in cytotoxic T cells in rheumatoid arthritis. Sequencing used immunoSEQ multiplex PCR; TCRdb keeps in-frame clones, though not all of them. The sample carries nearly 3,000 clones, about nine tenths recorded once. The sequencing input was CD8+ T cells sorted from blood. These receptors were obtained from a woman in her fifties or sixties with rheumatoid arthritis.

The chain couples TRBV30 to TRBJ2-7; 15 bases are shared with TRBD2. CDR1 GTSNPN and CDR2 SVGIG come from the germline V gene (reference sequence). CDR3 length equals 17 residues. With V trimmed by 2 bases and J by 3 bases, 8 bases remained unmatched. For the CDR3, the DNA is TGTGCCTGGAGTCGACCCCTGGGACTAGCGGGAGGCTACGAGCAGTACTTC. Amino acid sequence: CAWSRPLGLAGGYEQYF.

J is TRBJ1-6 and V is TRBV4-1, with D possibly matching TRBD1 (6 bases). V was trimmed by 0 bases and J by 10 bases, leaving 13 bases between them. The V gene's germline CDR1 is MGHRA and CDR2 YSYEKL. The CDR3 length is 15 residues. CDR3 in amino acids: CASSQDGGMRSPLHF. In DNA, the CDR3 is TGCGCCAGCAGCCAAGATGGGGGCATGAGATCACCCCTCCACTTT.

The rearrangement uses TRBV27 and TRBJ2-1; no firm D call. CDR1 is MNHEY, CDR2 SMNVEV, per germline (reference sequence). V was pared by 3 bases and J by 7 bases, with 10 bases between. The CDR3 is made up of 13 amino acids. The CDR3 coding sequence is TGTGCCAGCAGTTTCCACAGAACTAATGAGCAGTTCTTC. Its translation: CASSFHRTNEQFF.

This clone was found once. CDR3 amino acids: CASSQDRGNSPLHF. The CDR3 DNA sequence: TGTGCCAGCAGCCAGGACAGGGGCAATTCACCCCTCCACTTT. The rearrangement uses TRBV5-6 and TRBJ1-6; 9 bases align to TRBD1. Per the germline V gene, CDR1 is SGHDT and CDR2 is YYEEEE. The CDR3 length is 14 residues. V lost 4 bases, J lost 7 bases, and 3 bases stayed unmatched. Drawing the rest from reference TRBV5-6 and TRBJ1-6, the complete variable domain is DAGVTQSPTHLIKTRGQQVTLRCSPKSGHDTVSWYQQALGQGPQFIFQYYEEEERQRGNFPDRFSGHQFPNYSSELNVNALLLGDSALYLCASSQDRGNSPLHFGNGTRLTVT.

The chain is built from TRBV11-3 and TRBJ1-5; a possible D gene is TRBD1 (5 bases). V was shortened by 4 bases and J by 5 bases, with 6 bases between the two germline ends. Germline CDR1 is SGHNT and CDR2 is YENEEA. This CDR3 has 12 amino acids. The CDR3 sequence is CASSSRDQPQHF. The CDR3, as DNA: TGTGCCAGCAGCTCCAGGGATCAGCCCCAGCATTTT.

V usage is TRBV28 and J usage is TRBJ1-5, with 11 nucleotides matching TRBD1. The CDR3 extends over 16 amino acids. Trimming removed 3 bases from V and 9 bases from J; junction bases left unmatched: 10. CDR1 is MDHEN, CDR2 SYDVKM, per germline. CDR3 bases: TGTGCCAGCAGTTTCCGAACCGGGACAGGGGGGTGGCCCCAGCATTTT. This sequence encodes CASSFRTGTGGWPQHF.

This sequence joins TRBV13 and TRBJ2-7; D is perhaps TRBD2 (5 bases). The CDR3 has 14 residues. Germline-derived CDR1 and CDR2 are PRHDT and FYEKMQ (reference sequence). Deletions cut 5 bases from V and 0 bases from J, with 11 bases between. This CDR3 reads CASSTRTRSYEQYF. CDR3 DNA: TGTGCCAGCAGCACGCGGACTCGCTCCTACGAGCAGTACTTC.

CDR3 sequence: CASSQRTSFTDTQYF. The CDR3 DNA is TGTGCCAGCAGCCAACGGACATCCTTCACAGATACGCAGTATTTT. V gene TRBV7-6 combines with J gene TRBJ2-3; D may be TRBD1 (5 bases). The CDR3 runs 15 residues. V dropped 5 bases and J dropped 2 bases, with 14 bases sitting between them. Germline CDR1 is SGHVS and CDR2 is FNYEAQ. The full variable domain, rest sourced from reference TRBV7-6 and TRBJ2-3, is GAGVSQSPRYKVTKRGQDVALRCDPISGHVSLYWYRQALGQGPEFLTYFNYEAQQDKSGLPNDRFSAERPEGSISTLTIQRTEQRDSAMYRCASSQRTSFTDTQYFGPGTRLTVL.

The J gene is TRBJ2-1, the V gene TRBV6-6, with 15 bases lining up with TRBD2. Germline V gene sequence: CDR1 MNHNY, CDR2 SVGAGI (reference sequence). Trimming removed 8 bases from V and 6 bases from J; junction bases left unmatched: 8. The CDR3 has 16 amino acids. The CDR3 reads CASGLAGGSRRNEQFF. The CDR3 coding sequence is TGTGCCAGCGGACTAGCGGGGGGGAGCCGACGCAATGAGCAGTTCTTC.

V gene TRBV7-2 combines with J gene TRBJ2-7; 7 nucleotides agree with TRBD2. The CDR3 has 18 residues. Germline V CDR1 and CDR2: SGHTA, FQGNSA. The junction had 17 bases not matched to a gene; V was cut back by 5 bases and J by 1 base. As DNA, the CDR3 is TGTGCCAGCAGCCCCCCGCCAGGGCTAGCGGAACTTTCCTACGAGCAGTACTTC. It yields the protein CASSPPPGLAELSYEQYF. The full variable domain, its missing parts supplied by reference TRBV7-2 and TRBJ2-7, is GAGVSQSPSNKVTEKGKDVELRCDPISGHTALYWYRQSLGQGLEFLIYFQGNSAPDKSGLPSDRFSAERTGGSVSTLTIQRTQQEDSAVYLCASSPPPGLAELSYEQYFGPGTRLTVT.

The chain combines TRBV7-9 with TRBJ1-2; D is possibly TRBD1 (6 bases). The CDR3 loop spans 15 amino acids. Germline V gene data show CDR1 as SEHNR and CDR2 as FQNEAQ (reference sequence). V shed 5 bases and J shed 4 bases, with 17 bases lying between them. CDR3 sequence (DNA): TGTGCCAGCAGCCGAGAGACAGGCCCGCTCTATGGCTACACCTTC. Translated: CASSRETGPLYGYTF.

The count of this clone is one. The chain has TRBV6-6 and TRBJ2-1; TRBD1 agrees at 7 bases. Germline CDR1 and CDR2: MNHNY and SVGAGI (reference sequence). The CDR3 contains 15 residues. Losses at the gene ends were 4 bases for V and 2 bases for J; bases not matched to a gene: 5. CDR3: CASSLTGFPYNEQFF. CDR3 nucleotides: TGTGCCAGCAGTTTGACAGGGTTTCCCTACAATGAGCAGTTCTTC.

This sequence joins TRBV9 and TRBJ2-1; D uncertain. The germline CDR1 and CDR2 sequences are SGDLS and YYNGEE. The germline V and J ends were trimmed by 4 bases and 0 bases, with 17 bases remaining between them. The CDR3 loop spans 17 amino acids. CDR3 sequence reads: CASSTSPTESSYNEQFF. CDR3 bases: TGTGCCAGCAGCACCTCACCGACGGAGAGCTCCTACAATGAGCAGTTCTTC.

The chain links TRBV7-6 to TRBJ2-7; TRBD2 matches 8 bases. V shed 1 base, J shed 3 bases, and the junction held 5 bases outside the gene matches. CDR3 size: 15 residues. The V gene's germline CDR1 is SGHVS and CDR2 FNYEAQ. The CDR3 here is CASSLGLAGHYEQYF. In DNA form, the CDR3 reads TGTGCCAGCAGCTTAGGTTTAGCGGGGCACTACGAGCAGTACTTC.

The rearrangement uses TRBV7-9 and TRBJ1-5, with D perhaps TRBD1 (5 bases). There are 14 residues in the CDR3. CDR1 SEHNR and CDR2 FQNEAQ come from the germline V gene (reference sequence). V lost 6 bases and J lost 5, with 14 bases in between. DNA of the CDR3: TGTGCCAGCAGTCGGAGTACAGGAGATCAGCCCCAGCATTTT. This codes for CASSRSTGDQPQHF.

The J gene is TRBJ2-1, the V gene TRBV5-6; 15 bases map to TRBD2. Germline loops: CDR1 SGHDT, CDR2 YYEEEE. J lost 7 bases, V lost 4 bases, and 3 bases had no gene match. This CDR3 spans 15 amino acids. CDR3 nucleotides: TGTGCCAGCAGCAGGACTAGCGGGAGGGTAAATGAGCAGTTCTTC. The encoded protein is CASSRTSGRVNEQFF.

The chain combines TRBV4-3 with TRBJ2-5; TRBD1 matches at 7 bases. The CDR3 spans 17 residues. Losses at the gene ends were 4 bases for V and 3 bases for J; bases not matched to a gene: 14. Germline CDR1 is LGHNA and CDR2 is YSLEER. The CDR3 loop is CASSPWSEGTAKETQYF. In nucleotides, the CDR3 is TGCGCCAGCAGCCCGTGGTCCGAGGGGACAGCAAAAGAGACCCAGTACTTC.

This clone came up a few times. At one boundary the junction diverges from the germline segment, which might be a read error. This chain links TRBV29-1 with TRBJ1-6, with 9 bases that match TRBD1. This CDR3 is 13 amino acids long. The V gene's germline CDR1 is SQVTM and CDR2 ANQGSEA. The CDR3 DNA follows: TGCGGCGTCCTGGACAGGGGAGGCTCGCCCCTCCACTTT. As protein: CGVLDRGGSPLHF.

The chain couples TRBV7-8 to TRBJ1-6; D call uncertain. This CDR3 comprises 18 residues. V lost 5 bases, J lost 4 bases, and 21 bases lay in between. The germline V gene encodes CDR1 SGHVS and CDR2 FQNEAQ. CDR3 nucleotide sequence: TGTGCCAGCAGCCCCCTTAGTACGACTCTTTTTTATAATTCACCCCTCCACTTT. Its protein is CASSPLSTTLFYNSPLHF.

The V and J genes are TRBV30 and TRBJ1-2, with D maybe TRBD1 (6 bases). There are 13 residues in the CDR3. V shed 0 bases and J shed 10 bases, with 15 bases lying between them. Germline values: CDR1 GTSNPN, CDR2 SVGIG (reference sequence). The CDR3 spells CAWSVQQGGFYTF. CDR3 DNA: TGTGCCTGGAGTGTACAGCAAGGGGGTTTCTACACCTTC.

This clone appeared once. V usage is TRBV4-3 and J usage is TRBJ2-5, with D tentatively TRBD2 (7 bases). Germline CDR1 reads LGHNA; CDR2 reads YSLEER. The V end lost 0 bases, the J end lost 3 bases, and 11 bases lay between the germline ends. The length of the CDR3 is 15 residues. In nucleotides, the CDR3 is TGCGCCAGCAGCCAAGAGTGGGGGGGCGAAGAGACCCAGTACTTC. Residues: CASSQEWGGEETQYF.

This clone occurred once. V gene TRBV27 combines with J gene TRBJ1-4; 7 positions match TRBD1. Unmatched junction bases numbered 5, after V lost 8 bases and J lost 5 bases. The CDR3 loop spans 13 amino acids. The germline CDR1 and CDR2 sequences are MNHEY and SMNVEV (reference sequence). CDR3 region: CASQGQMNEKLFF. The CDR3 DNA reads as TGTGCCAGCCAGGGACAGATGAATGAAAAACTGTTTTTT.

The chain links TRBV18 to TRBJ1-2; D unresolved. With 2 bases removed from V and 5 bases from J, the gap between germline ends came to 12 bases. CDR1 and CDR2 from the germline V gene are KGHSH and LQKENI. The CDR3 is 14 residues long. CDR3 sequence reads: CASSPEVTEYGYTF. For the CDR3, the DNA is TGTGCCAGCTCACCAGAGGTGACGGAGTATGGCTACACCTTC.